The sequence of this T cell receptor beta chain was determined in a study of blood T cells in healthy people across ages (dated by TCRdb to between 2015 and 2017). Study-level background: Template switching captured roughly one uniquely barcoded TCR beta cDNA molecule per two T cells in model experiments. Age-related changes in TCR beta repertoire diversity were measured in the study by deep sequencing normalized with unique cDNA molecular identifiers. Four age groups were formed from the donors: young (average 16 years), middle-aged (approximately 41), aged (roughly 58) and long-lived (approximately 80). To avoid experimental bias, donors of different ages were spread randomly across the sequencing lanes. The study analyzed two additional independent replicas of 1 million unique cDNA reads from the same blood draw for two donors, one aged 18 to 29 and one aged 80 or older. What the research found in general, with its limitations: Because profiling used bulk unsorted PBMCs, naive and antigen-experienced compartments could not be compared conclusively. The CMV infection status of donors was not known, potentially confounding age-related changes in expanded clonotypes. A strong correlation was found between observed TCR beta diversity and the percentage of naive T cells measured by flow cytometry. As age increased, observed TCR beta diversity per million T cells dropped in a roughly linear way, and a significant reduction was already evident by age about 40. The long-lived group showed more naive CD4+ T cells, fewer expanded clones and increased TCR diversity than the aged group, suggesting age selection. Estimates of total diversity based on one million sequenced T cells were considered lower bounds and underestimates.

In its sample, this clonotype was seen many times. Its antigen remains unidentified. There are no base qualities to consult, and no much larger clone falls within one base. Donors were 39 systemically healthy Caucasian individuals from Russia aged about 6 to 100 years. About 10 milliliters of peripheral blood were collected from each donor into EDTA-treated Vacutainer tubes. Ficoll-Paque density-gradient centrifugation was used to isolate PBMCs, with at least 6 million obtained per sample. Total RNA was extracted from PBMCs with Trizol reagent, with at least 6 micrograms obtained per sample. Naive CD45RAhigh/CD27high T cell percentages were measured by flow cytometry on a PBMC aliquot from every donor. Library method: 5' RACE. The sample was run on an Illumina HiSeq 2500. The second PCR ran for roughly 7 to 12 cycles and used a J-beta primer mix along with a sample-barcoded 5' primer. A template-switch 5' adaptor carrying 12 random nucleotides introduced a unique molecular identifier onto each TCR beta cDNA molecule. Each sample yielded at least 2.5 million CDR3-containing paired-end reads. First-strand cDNA was synthesized from all RNA with the Mint cDNA synthesis kit, primed by a TRBC-specific oligonucleotide. Following uracil-DNA glycosylase treatment, a first 18-cycle PCR with universal primers M1SS and BC2_uni_R was performed on all cDNA. In the original analysis: Each sample was normalized by randomly selecting 1 million high-quality reads, each carrying a distinct molecular identifier. Reads with shared molecular identifiers were discarded instead of being binned into consensus sequences. CDR3 identification, clonotype clustering and error correction used MiTCR with a Q25 quality threshold and the strictest error-elimination algorithm. A nonparametric unseen species model using Euler transformation provided a lower-bound estimate of total TCR beta diversity. Starting from the raw public reads, TCRdb applied fastp trimming at Q25, assembled clones with MiXCR and retained in-frame beta chains. CDR3 protein sequences are deduplicated, and each keeps its most common genes and DNA. It is TCRdb's table, rather than the study itself, that gives the V and J calls and clone size. The sample yields hundreds of thousands of distinct CDR3 sequences; about 28% were counted once. Around 16% of the sample is held by the ten biggest clonotypes.

CDR1 SGHDT and CDR2 YYEEEE were looked up in the germline V gene. From cysteine to phenylalanine, the CDR3 is 11 amino acids long. The read is trimmed to its CDR3 DNA, 33 bases read in frame from base 1. Cut back by 1 base and 5 bases, the V and J ends lie 4 bases apart. The chain couples TRBV5-6 to TRBJ2-7; no D gene is confidently identified. The clonotype was recovered from a woman of 80 years or more in good health. Sample: blood. The CDR3 sequence is CASSLLDEQYF. The nucleotide sequence is given as TGTGCCAGCAGCTTGTTGGACGAGCAGTACTTC.